This T cell receptor (beta chain) emerged from a study of CD8 T cells in ankylosing spondylitis. The authors made TCR beta libraries by quantitative 5'-RACE with molecular barcodes. TCRdb analysed the 5' RACE reads with MiXCR anew, one entry per CDR3 protein. In the table there are more than 150,000 distinct CDR3 sequences, roughly 13% of which are singletons. Study results and caveats: Significantly higher representation of disease-linked clones was reported for matched ankylosing spondylitis synovial fluid. Within ankylosing spondylitis blood, a TCR beta motif made up of seven or eight highly homologous variants appeared to be characteristic. Relatively scarce in peripheral blood, disease-linked clones were CD8+.

This clonotype was observed a handful of times. Its antigen is unidentified. The V gene lost 5 bases and the J gene lost 6 bases, with 11 bases spanning the gap. The germline gives CDR1 MNHNY, CDR2 SVGAGI (reference sequence). This CDR3 is built from 13 residues. The sample was blood, either unsorted or a sorted T cell fraction (not recorded which). This clonotype was sampled from a male donor with ankylosing spondylitis or in good health (not recorded which). V is TRBV6-6 and J is TRBJ2-1; no clear D gene. CDR3 sequence: CASSLRSSNEQFF. CDR3 nucleotide sequence: TGTGCCAGCAGTCTACGCTCTAGCAATGAGCAGTTCTTC.